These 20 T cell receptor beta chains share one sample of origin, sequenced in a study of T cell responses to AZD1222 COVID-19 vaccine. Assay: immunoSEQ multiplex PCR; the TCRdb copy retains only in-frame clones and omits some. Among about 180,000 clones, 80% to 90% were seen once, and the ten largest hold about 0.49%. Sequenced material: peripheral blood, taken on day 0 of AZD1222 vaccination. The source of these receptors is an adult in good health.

Written as DNA, the CDR3 is TGTGCCAGCACGGGGGCAGGTGCCTACGAGCAGTACTTC. This encodes CASTGAGAYEQYF. The chain is built from TRBV2 and TRBJ2-7, with D perhaps TRBD1 or TRBD2 (6 bases each). Germline loops: CDR1 SNHLY, CDR2 FYNNEI. This CDR3 has 13 residues. Trimming pared 7 bases from V and 2 bases from J, leaving 12 bases between.

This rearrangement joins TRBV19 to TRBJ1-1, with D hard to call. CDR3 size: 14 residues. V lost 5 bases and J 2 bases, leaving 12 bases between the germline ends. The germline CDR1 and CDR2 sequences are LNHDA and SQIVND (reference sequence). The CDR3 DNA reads TGTGCCAGTAGTGTACAGACTTTTAACACTGAAGCTTTCTTT. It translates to CASSVQTFNTEAFF.

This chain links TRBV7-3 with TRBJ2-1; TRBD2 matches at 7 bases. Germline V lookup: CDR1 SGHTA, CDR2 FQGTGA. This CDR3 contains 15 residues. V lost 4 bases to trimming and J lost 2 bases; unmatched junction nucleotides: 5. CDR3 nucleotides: TGTGCCAGCAGCTCTCTTGCGGGGGCCTACAATGAGCAGTTCTTC. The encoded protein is CASSSLAGAYNEQFF.

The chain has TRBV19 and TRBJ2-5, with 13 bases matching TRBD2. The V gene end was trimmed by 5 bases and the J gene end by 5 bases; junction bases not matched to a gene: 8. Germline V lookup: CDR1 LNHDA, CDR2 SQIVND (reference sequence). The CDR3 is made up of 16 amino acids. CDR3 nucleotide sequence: TGTGCCAGTAGTCTCTCACTAGCGGGAGGGTTTGAGACCCAGTACTTC. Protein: CASSLSLAGGFETQYF.

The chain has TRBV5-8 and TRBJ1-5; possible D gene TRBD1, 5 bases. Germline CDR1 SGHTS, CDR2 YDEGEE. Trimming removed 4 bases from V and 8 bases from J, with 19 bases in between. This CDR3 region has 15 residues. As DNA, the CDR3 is TGTGCCAGCAGCCCCCGAGTGGGGGGGAGGGAGCCCCAGCATTTT. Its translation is CASSPRVGGREPQHF.

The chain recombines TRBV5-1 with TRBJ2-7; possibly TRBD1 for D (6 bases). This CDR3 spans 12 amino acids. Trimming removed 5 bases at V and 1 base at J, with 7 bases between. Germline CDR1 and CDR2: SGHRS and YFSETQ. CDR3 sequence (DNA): TGCGCCAGCAGGGGGACATCCTACGAGCAGTACTTC. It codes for CASRGTSYEQYF.

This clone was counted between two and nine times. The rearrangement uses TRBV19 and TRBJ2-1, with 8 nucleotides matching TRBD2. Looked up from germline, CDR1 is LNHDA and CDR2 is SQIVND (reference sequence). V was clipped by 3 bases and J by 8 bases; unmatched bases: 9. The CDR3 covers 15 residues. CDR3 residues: CASSIWPGGPYEQFF. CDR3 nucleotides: TGTGCCAGTAGTATCTGGCCGGGGGGGCCCTATGAGCAGTTCTTC.

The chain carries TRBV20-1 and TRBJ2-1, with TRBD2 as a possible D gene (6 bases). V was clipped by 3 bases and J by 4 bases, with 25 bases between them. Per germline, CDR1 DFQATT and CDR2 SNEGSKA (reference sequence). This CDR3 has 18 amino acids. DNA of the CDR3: TGCAGTGCTAGTAGCACCGGGGCTAGCGTAACCGGATACAATGAGCAGTTCTTC. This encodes CSASSTGASVTGYNEQFF.

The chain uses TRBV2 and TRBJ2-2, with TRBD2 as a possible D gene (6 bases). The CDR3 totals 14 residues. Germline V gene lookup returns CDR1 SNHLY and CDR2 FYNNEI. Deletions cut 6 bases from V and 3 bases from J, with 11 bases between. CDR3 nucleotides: TGTGCCAGCAGGACTAGGCCGTACACCGGGGAGCTGTTTTTT. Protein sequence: CASRTRPYTGELFF.

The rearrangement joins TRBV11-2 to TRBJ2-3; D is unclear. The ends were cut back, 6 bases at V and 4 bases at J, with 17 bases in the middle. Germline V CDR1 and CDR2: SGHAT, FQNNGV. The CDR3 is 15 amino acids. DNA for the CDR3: TGTGCCAGCAGAACGCGGTTGGTAACGCCAGATACGCAGTATTTT. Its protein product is CASRTRLVTPDTQYF. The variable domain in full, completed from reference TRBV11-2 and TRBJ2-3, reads EAGVAQSPRYKIIEKRQSVAFWCNPISGHATLYWYQQILGQGPKLLIQFQNNGVVDDSQLPKDRFSAERLKGVDSTLKIQPAKLEDSAVYLCASRTRLVTPDTQYFGPGTRLTVL.

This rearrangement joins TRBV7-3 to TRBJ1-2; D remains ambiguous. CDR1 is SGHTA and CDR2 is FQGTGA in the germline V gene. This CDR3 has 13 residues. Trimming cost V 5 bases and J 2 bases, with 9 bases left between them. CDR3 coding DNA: TGTGCCAGCAGCCCGATCATGAACTATGGCTACACCTTC. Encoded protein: CASSPIMNYGYTF.

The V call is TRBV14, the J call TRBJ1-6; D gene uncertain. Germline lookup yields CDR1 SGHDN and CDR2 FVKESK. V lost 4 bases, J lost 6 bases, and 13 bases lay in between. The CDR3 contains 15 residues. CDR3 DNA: TGTGCCAGCAGCCCCTGGGCAGGACCTAATTCACCCCTCCACTTT. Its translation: CASSPWAGPNSPLHF.

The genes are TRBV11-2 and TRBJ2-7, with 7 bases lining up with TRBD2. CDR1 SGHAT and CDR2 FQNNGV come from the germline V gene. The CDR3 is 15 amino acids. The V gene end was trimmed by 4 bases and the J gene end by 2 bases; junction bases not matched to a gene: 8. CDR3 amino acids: CASSSPGLRTYEQYF. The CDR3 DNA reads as TGTGCCAGCAGCTCGCCGGGACTAAGAACCTACGAGCAGTACTTC. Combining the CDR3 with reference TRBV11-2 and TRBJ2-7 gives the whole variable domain EAGVAQSPRYKIIEKRQSVAFWCNPISGHATLYWYQQILGQGPKLLIQFQNNGVVDDSQLPKDRFSAERLKGVDSTLKIQPAKLEDSAVYLCASSSPGLRTYEQYFGPGTRLTVT.

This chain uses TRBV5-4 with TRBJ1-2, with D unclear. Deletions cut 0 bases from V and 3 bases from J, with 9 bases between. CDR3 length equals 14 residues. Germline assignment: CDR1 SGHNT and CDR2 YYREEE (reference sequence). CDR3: CASSLEGLDYGYTF. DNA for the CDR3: TGTGCCAGCAGCTTGGAAGGGTTAGACTATGGCTACACCTTC.

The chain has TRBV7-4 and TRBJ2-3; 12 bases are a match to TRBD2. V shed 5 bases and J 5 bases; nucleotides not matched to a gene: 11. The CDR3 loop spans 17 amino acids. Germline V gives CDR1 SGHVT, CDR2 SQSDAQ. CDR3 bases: TGTGCCAGCAGCCACGAGGCGACTAGCGGGAGCTTAGATACGCAGTATTTT. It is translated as CASSHEATSGSLDTQYF.

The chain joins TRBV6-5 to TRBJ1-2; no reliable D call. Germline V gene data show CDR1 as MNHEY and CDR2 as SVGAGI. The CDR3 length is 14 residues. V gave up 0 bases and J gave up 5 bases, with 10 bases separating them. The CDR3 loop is CASSYSGGRYGYTF. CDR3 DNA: TGTGCCAGCAGTTACTCGGGCGGACGGTATGGCTACACCTTC.

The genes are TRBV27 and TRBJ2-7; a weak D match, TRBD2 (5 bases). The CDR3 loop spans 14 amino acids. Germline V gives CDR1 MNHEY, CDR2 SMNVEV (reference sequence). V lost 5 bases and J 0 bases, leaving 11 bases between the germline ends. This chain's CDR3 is CASSTYRDSYEQYF. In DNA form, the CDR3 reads TGTGCCAGCAGTACTTACCGGGACTCCTACGAGCAGTACTTC.

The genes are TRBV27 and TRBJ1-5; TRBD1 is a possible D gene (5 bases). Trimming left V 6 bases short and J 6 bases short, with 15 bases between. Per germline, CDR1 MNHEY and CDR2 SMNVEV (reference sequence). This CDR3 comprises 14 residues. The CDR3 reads CASRPIGGFQPQHF. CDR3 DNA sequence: TGTGCCAGCAGACCTATCGGGGGGTTTCAGCCCCAGCATTTT.

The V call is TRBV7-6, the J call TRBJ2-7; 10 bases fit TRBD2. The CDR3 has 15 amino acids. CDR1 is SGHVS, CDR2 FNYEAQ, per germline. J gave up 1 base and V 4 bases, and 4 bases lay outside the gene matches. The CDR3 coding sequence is TGTGCCAGCAGCTCCCGGACTAGCGGATCCTACGAGCAGTACTTC. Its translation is CASSSRTSGSYEQYF.

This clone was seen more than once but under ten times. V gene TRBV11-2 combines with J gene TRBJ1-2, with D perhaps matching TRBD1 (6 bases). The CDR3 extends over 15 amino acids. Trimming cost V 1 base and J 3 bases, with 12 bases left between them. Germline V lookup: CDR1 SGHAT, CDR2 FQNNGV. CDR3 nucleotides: TGTGCCAGCAGCTTAGCTAACAGGGATTACTATGGCTACACCTTC. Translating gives CASSLANRDYYGYTF.